This T cell receptor (beta chain) comes out of a study of OX40 agonist ivuxolimab in advanced cancers. Study information: One hepatocellular carcinoma and a couple of cutaneous melanoma patients partially responded. General study results and limits: Undetermined was the antigen specificity of the expanded peripheral T cells.

Sequencing was performed with immunoSEQ multiplex PCR; in TCRdb, only in-frame clones are kept and a portion is missing. The sample shows 37,000 or so clones, less than 90% of them seen only once. As to this clone: Antigen unknown.

This CDR3 spans 11 amino acids. CDR1 and CDR2 (germline): MNHNS, SASEGT. J lost 11 bases, V lost 6 bases, and 7 bases had no gene match. This TCR derives from an adult with an advanced solid tumor such as melanoma, head and neck, liver or kidney cancer. This sample comprised CD4+ or CD8+ T cells sorted from blood, obtained in a trial of the OX40 agonist ivuxolimab. The rearrangement links TRBV6-1 to TRBJ2-7; TRBD1 aligns across 7 bases. The CDR3 loop reads CASSPGQVEYF. CDR3 in DNA: TGTGCCAGCAGCCCCGGACAGGTTGAGTACTTC.